These 2 T cell receptor beta chains were all obtained from the same sample, sequenced in a study of blood T cell repertoires in COVID-19. Sequencing was performed with immunoSEQ multiplex PCR; in TCRdb, only in-frame clones are kept and a portion is missing. The sample records 150,000 to 200,000 clones, 81% being singletons. The sequencing sample was made of peripheral blood. Receptor source: a human donor in a cohort sampled during active COVID-19.

The CDR3 is CASSLSEDRGSEQYF. The DNA for the CDR3 is TGTGCCAGCAGTTTATCGGAAGACAGGGGAAGCGAGCAGTACTTC. This chain links TRBV27 with TRBJ2-7; 8 nucleotides line up with TRBD1. Germline trimming cut 0 bases from V and 6 bases from J; bases unmatched to any gene: 7. Germline V lookup: CDR1 MNHEY, CDR2 SMNVEV (reference sequence). CDR3 length: 15 residues.

This sequence joins TRBV9 and TRBJ2-1, with 13 positions matching TRBD2. J gave up 8 bases and V 4 bases, and 9 bases lay outside the gene matches. The CDR3 length is 16 residues. Per germline, CDR1 SGDLS and CDR2 YYNGEE. The CDR3 DNA follows: TGTGCCAGCAGCCCAATACTAGCGGGAGGGGACGATGAGCAGTTCTTC. This codes for CASSPILAGGDDEQFF. The full variable domain, in which reference TRBV9 and TRBJ2-1 provide the parts outside the CDR3, is DSGVTQTPKHLITATGQRVTLRCSPRSGDLSVYWYQQSLDQGLQFLIQYYNGEERAKGNILERFSAQQFPDLHSELNLSSLELGDSALYFCASSPILAGGDDEQFFGPGTRLTVL.